This T cell receptor beta chain was retrieved from a study of blood T cell repertoires in COVID-19. Study background: Whether acute or convalescent, the COVID-19 samples came from the United States, Italy and Spain. T cells, B-cell-depleted T cells, or PBMCs supplied cDNA or gDNA.

After removal of 3 bases from V and 2 bases from J, the junction contained 11 bases not matched to a gene. The CDR3 covers 17 residues. Germline loops: CDR1 MGHRA, CDR2 YSYEKL. As originally analysed: Researchers report that nucleated cell counts were estimated from reference gene primer amplification. TCRdb's copy holds only in-frame clones and misses some; the assay was immunoSEQ multiplex PCR. That table gives V, J and clone size, and the DNA gave D and trimming. The sample lists about 69,000 clones; 91% were seen once. The material sequenced was peripheral blood. This sequence joins TRBV4-1 and TRBJ2-7, with 9 positions matching TRBD2. This clonotype was obtained from a woman in her sixties with active COVID-19. The CDR3 DNA reads as TGCGCCAGCAGCCAGACCACACTAGCGGGTTATACCTACGAGCAGTACTTC. It translates to CASSQTTLAGYTYEQYF.